This T cell receptor beta chain was identified during a study of shared clonotypes between healthy human individuals. Study-wide context: Aged between 18 and 49, the donors were a couple of women and a few men.

Each donor was a Caucasian adult residing in Nashville, Tennessee. TCRdb's table, derived via immunoSEQ multiplex PCR, lists solely in-frame clones and lacks some. The sample includes 850,000 to 1,200,000 clones, 70% to 80% of them seen just once. Germline V lookup: CDR1 SGHAT, CDR2 FQNNGV. V gave up 1 base and J gave up 2 bases, with 9 bases separating them. CDR3 length: 15 residues. This clone was found once. Sequenced: memory CD4+ T cells sorted from blood. Sample subset: CD45RA-negative fraction. The chain couples TRBV11-2 to TRBJ2-1, with a tentative D call TRBD2 (7 bases). This TCR was sampled from a man between 18 and 35 years old in good health. In nucleotides, the CDR3 is TGTGCCAGCAGCTTAGCGGGGGGCACCTACAATGAGCAGTTCTTC. Its translation: CASSLAGGTYNEQFF.